These 24 T cell receptor beta chains were all obtained from the same sample, sequenced in a study of T cell responses to AZD1222 COVID-19 vaccine. The data were produced by immunoSEQ multiplex PCR, yet TCRdb's version contains in-frame clones alone and is incomplete. The repertoire holds more than 70,000 clones, with around 83% as singletons. The starting material was peripheral blood, obtained on day 0 of AZD1222 vaccination. These receptors all come from an adult in good health.

The chain combines TRBV28 with TRBJ2-1, with TRBD2 matching 9 bases. CDR3 length equals 14 residues. Germline loops: CDR1 MDHEN, CDR2 SYDVKM. J gave up 7 bases and V 6 bases, and 7 bases lay outside the gene matches. The CDR3 protein is CASSLPTSGNEQFF. Written as DNA, the CDR3 is TGTGCCAGCAGCCTACCCACTAGCGGGAATGAGCAGTTCTTC.

This chain connects TRBV7-3 to TRBJ2-1; 10 bases match TRBD1. Germline V gives CDR1 SGHTA, CDR2 FQGTGA. V shed 5 bases and J 10 bases; nucleotides not matched to a gene: 11. The CDR3 is made up of 15 amino acids. The CDR3 DNA reads as TGTGCCAGCAGCCGAATCGGACAGGGGGTAGAGGAGCAGTTCTTC. This encodes CASSRIGQGVEEQFF.

V usage is TRBV2 and J usage is TRBJ2-2; TRBD2 aligns across 11 bases. CDR3 length: 17 amino acids. Germline V lookup: CDR1 SNHLY, CDR2 FYNNEI. V lost 7 bases and J lost 1; bases outside the gene matches: 8. The CDR3 protein is CASKASGGPGNTGELFF. The CDR3 DNA sequence: TGTGCCAGCAAGGCTAGCGGGGGGCCTGGGAACACCGGGGAGCTGTTTTTT.

This clone was found once. V gene TRBV15 combines with J gene TRBJ1-5; D is possibly TRBD1 (6 bases). The germline V and J ends were trimmed by 1 base and 5 bases, with 12 bases remaining between them. CDR1 and CDR2 from the germline V gene are LNHNV and YYDKDF (reference sequence). The CDR3 is made up of 15 amino acids. The CDR3 sequence: CATSRVRTAYQPQHF. CDR3 DNA: TGTGCCACCAGCAGAGTCCGGACAGCCTATCAGCCCCAGCATTTT. The whole variable domain, remainder taken from reference TRBV15 and TRBJ1-5, is DAMVIQNPRYQVTQFGKPVTLSCSQTLNHNVMYWYQQKSSQAPKLLFHYYDKDFNNEADTPDNFQSRRPNTSFCFLDIRSPGLGDTAMYLCATSRVRTAYQPQHFGDGTRLSIL.

The V and J genes are TRBV6-5 and TRBJ2-5; D may match TRBD1 or TRBD2 (5 bases each). Germline CDR1 is MNHEY and CDR2 is SVGAGI. This CDR3 has 11 amino acids. Trimming took off 6 bases at V and 10 bases at J, with 12 bases between the two ends. The CDR3 reads CASSYGASQYF. The DNA of the CDR3 is TGTGCCAGCAGCTACGGGGCCAGCCAGTACTTC.

V and J are TRBV28 and TRBJ2-3; TRBD2 matches at 12 bases. Germline CDR1 is MDHEN and CDR2 is SYDVKM. V lost 7 bases and J lost 5; bases outside the gene matches: 7. CDR3 length: 15 residues. The DNA for the CDR3 is TGTGCCAGCATTCCTAGCGGGGGGGCGGTAGATACGCAGTATTTT. Its protein product is CASIPSGGAVDTQYF. The complete variable domain, with remaining parts taken from reference TRBV28 and TRBJ2-3, reads DVKVTQSSRYLVKRTGEKVFLECVQDMDHENMFWYRQDPGLGLRLIYFSYDVKMKEKGDIPEGYSVSREKKERFSLILESASTNQTSMYLCASIPSGGAVDTQYFGPGTRLTVL.

The chain has TRBV6-2 or TRBV6-3 and TRBJ1-5, with TRBD1 as a possible D gene (5 bases). Germline-derived CDR1 and CDR2 are MNHEY and SVGEGT. V was cut by 2 bases and J by 7 bases, with 12 bases left in between. The length of the CDR3 is 14 residues. CDR3 in amino acids: CASSYLKAGQPQHF. The CDR3 DNA is TGTGCCAGCAGTTACCTCAAAGCAGGGCAGCCCCAGCATTTT.

V gene TRBV4-3 combines with J gene TRBJ2-5; perhaps TRBD1 as D (5 bases). The CDR3 sequence is 15 residues long. V gave up 4 bases and J gave up 2 bases, with 14 bases separating them. CDR1 and CDR2 (germline): LGHNA, YSLEER. CDR3 in amino acids: CASSRSARDQETQYF. CDR3 nucleotides: TGCGCCAGCAGCCGATCCGCCAGGGATCAAGAGACCCAGTACTTC.

This chain uses TRBV24-1 with TRBJ2-7; either TRBD1 or TRBD2 may fit D (5 bases each). V gave up 3 bases and J gave up 7 bases, with 21 bases separating them. The CDR3 contains 16 residues. CDR1 and CDR2 (germline): KGHDR, SFDVKD. The CDR3 nucleotides are TGTGCCACCAGTGATACTCCCGGGACGGTGATTTCTGAGCAGTACTTC. Protein: CATSDTPGTVISEQYF.

This sequence joins TRBV9 and TRBJ2-1, with 15 bases lining up with TRBD2. The CDR3 covers 16 residues. Germline V CDR1 and CDR2: SGDLS, YYNGEE. Germline trimming cut 4 bases from V and 3 bases from J; bases unmatched to any gene: 2. CDR3 sequence: CASSMGLAGGYNEQFF. In DNA, the CDR3 is TGTGCCAGCAGCATGGGACTAGCGGGGGGCTACAATGAGCAGTTCTTC.

The chain links TRBV7-2 to TRBJ2-3, with 8 bases identical to TRBD2. The germline gives CDR1 SGHTA, CDR2 FQGNSA. The CDR3 has 16 amino acids. V lost 5 bases to trimming and J lost 2 bases; unmatched junction nucleotides: 9. CDR3 residues: CASSPPGLGFTDTQYF. As DNA, the CDR3 is TGTGCCAGCAGCCCACCGGGACTAGGCTTCACAGATACGCAGTATTTT.

To note about this clone: This same CDR3 is encoded by further DNA sequences in the sample. The chain uses TRBV25-1 and TRBJ1-4; a weak D match, TRBD1 (6 bases). The CDR3 is made up of 14 amino acids. In germline, CDR1 is MGHDK, CDR2 SYGVNS. Trimming left V 2 bases short and J 7 bases short, with 11 bases between. The DNA for the CDR3 is TGTGCCAGCAGTGAAGCCGGGGGGCGTGAAAAACTGTTTTTT. Residues: CASSEAGGREKLFF.

The genes are TRBV7-2 and TRBJ2-1, with 11 positions matching TRBD2. Looked up from germline, CDR1 is SGHTA and CDR2 is FQGNSA. CDR3 length: 15 residues. With 7 bases clipped from V and 4 bases from J, the junction kept 6 bases outside the gene matches. CDR3 region: CASTLGLAGYNEQFF. In DNA, the CDR3 is TGTGCCAGCACACTAGGACTAGCGGGTTACAATGAGCAGTTCTTC.

V gene TRBV3-1 (or the pseudogene TRBV3-2) combines with J gene TRBJ1-4; TRBD1 might be the D (5 bases). V was pared by 6 bases and J by 3 bases, with 11 bases between. Germline V gene sequence: CDR1 LGHDT, CDR2 YNNKEL (reference sequence). The CDR3 is 14 residues long. CDR3 DNA: TGTGCCAGCAGGGTGATGGGGGCTAATGAAAAACTGTTTTTT. This translates into CASRVMGANEKLFF.

V is TRBV4-3 and J is TRBJ2-3, with 16 bases lining up with TRBD2. In germline, CDR1 is LGHNA, CDR2 YSLEER. The CDR3 totals 19 residues. With 5 bases clipped from V and 0 bases from J, the junction kept 8 bases outside the gene matches. DNA of the CDR3: TGCGCCAGCAGCTGGGGGACTAGCGGGGGGGCCTCGAGCACAGATACGCAGTATTTT. Its translation is CASSWGTSGGASSTDTQYF.

The chain couples TRBV29-1 to TRBJ1-1; D may be TRBD1 (5 bases). CDR1 and CDR2 (germline): SQVTM, ANQGSEA. Trimming took off 4 bases at V and 0 bases at J, with 9 bases between the two ends. This CDR3 contains 13 residues. The CDR3 loop reads CSVGYRMNTEAFF. The CDR3, as DNA: TGCAGCGTTGGGTACAGGATGAACACTGAAGCTTTCTTT.

The V and J genes are TRBV7-2 and TRBJ1-5, with a possible D match to TRBD1 (6 bases). Trimming left V 5 bases short and J 4 bases short, with 15 bases between. Germline V gene lookup returns CDR1 SGHTA and CDR2 FQGNSA. The CDR3 has 15 amino acids. The CDR3 region is CASSPSGTNNQPQHF. In nucleotides, the CDR3 is TGTGCCAGCAGCCCGTCCGGGACAAATAATCAGCCCCAGCATTTT.

This chain uses TRBV19 with TRBJ2-3, with 8 bases aligning to TRBD1. The CDR3 has 15 amino acids. CDR1 and CDR2 from the germline V gene are LNHDA and SQIVND (reference sequence). V shed 4 bases and J 1 base; nucleotides not matched to a gene: 4. The chain's CDR3 is CASSTDRVRTDTQYF. The CDR3 DNA reads TGTGCCAGTAGTACGGACAGGGTCCGCACAGATACGCAGTATTTT.

The rearrangement joins TRBV4-3 to TRBJ2-7, with D hard to call. The CDR3 is 14 residues long. V lost 0 bases, J lost 4 bases, and 10 bases lay in between. Per the germline V gene, CDR1 is LGHNA and CDR2 is YSLEER. The CDR3 loop is CASSQEVTQYEQYF. The CDR3 nucleotides read TGCGCCAGCAGCCAAGAAGTCACACAATACGAGCAGTACTTC.

There are a few counts of this clone. This CDR3 is CASSWGQTGTAYNEQFF. CDR3 DNA sequence: TGCGCCAGCAGCTGGGGGCAGACCGGGACAGCCTACAATGAGCAGTTCTTC. The chain joins TRBV5-1 to TRBJ2-1; 7 positions agree with TRBD1. CDR3 size: 17 residues. CDR1 is SGHRS, CDR2 YFSETQ, per germline. The V and J ends lost 3 bases and 2 bases, in that order; junction bases with no gene match: 11. The full variable domain, completed using reference TRBV5-1 and TRBJ2-1, is KAGVTQTPRYLIKTRGQQVTLSCSPISGHRSVSWYQQTPGQGLQFLFEYFSETQRNKGNFPGRFSGRQFSNSRSEMNVSTLELGDSALYLCASSWGQTGTAYNEQFFGPGTRLTVL.

The gene calls are TRBV5-8 and TRBJ2-4; 11 nucleotides line up with TRBD2. The CDR3 consists of 17 residues. J lost 0 bases, V lost 3 bases, and 5 bases had no gene match. Germline V gene lookup returns CDR1 SGHTS and CDR2 YDEGEE. For the CDR3, the DNA is TGTGCCAGCAGCTCCGGGACTAGCGGATTAGCCAAAAACATTCAGTACTTC. The encoded protein is CASSSGTSGLAKNIQYF.

The chain carries TRBV2 and TRBJ2-7, with no clear D. This CDR3 contains 13 residues. Germline CDR1 SNHLY, CDR2 FYNNEI. Trimming shortened V by 7 bases and J by 3 bases, and 13 bases separated the two germline ends. For the CDR3, the DNA is TGTGCCAGCAACATCCCCCTAGGCTACGAGCAGTACTTC. Residues: CASNIPLGYEQYF.

This sequence joins TRBV7-3 and TRBJ2-1; a possible D gene is TRBD2 (5 bases). The CDR3 has 13 residues. In germline, CDR1 is SGHTA, CDR2 FQGTGA. V lost 5 bases and J 6 bases, leaving 11 bases between the germline ends. CDR3: CASSLDGLNEQFF. CDR3 DNA sequence: TGTGCCAGCAGCCTGGACGGACTCAATGAGCAGTTCTTC.

J is TRBJ2-3 and V is TRBV6-5, with 9 bases matching TRBD2. Germline lookup yields CDR1 MNHEY and CDR2 SVGAGI. Germline trimming cut 5 bases from V and 2 bases from J; bases unmatched to any gene: 5. This CDR3 region has 15 residues. CDR3 sequence (DNA): TGTGCCAGCAGTACCGGACTAGCGACCACAGATACGCAGTATTTT. Protein: CASSTGLATTDTQYF.